The entry that follows covers one T cell receptor (beta chain) sequence. Its matching antigen is unknown. The data originate from a study of T cell repertoires in cytomegalovirus infection. About the research overall: Evidence of both CMV infection and a matching HLA type came from public TCR beta signatures.

TCRdb recomputed calls from the reads with MiXCR, one row per CDR3 protein. The top ten hold about 92% of the sample, which has about 78,000 distinct CDR3 sequences, 40% seen once. Germline assignment: CDR1 SGHTA and CDR2 FQGTGA. The V gene end was trimmed by 6 bases and the J gene end by 8 bases; junction bases not matched to a gene: 3. This CDR3 comprises 14 residues. The starting material was CD8+ T cells from cultured PBMCs, obtained from culture after CMV antigen stimulation. The rearrangement joins TRBV7-3 to TRBJ1-6; 11 bases map to TRBD1. The receptor comes from a human donor in good health (CMV status not recorded). Some clones in this sample may be carry-over from other donors' samples. For the CDR3, the DNA is TGTGCCAGCAGTTCGGGACAGGGGGATTCACCCCTCCACTTT. Translated: CASSSGQGDSPLHF. The variable domain in full, completed from reference TRBV7-3 and TRBJ1-6, reads GAGVSQTPSNKVTEKGKYVELRCDPISGHTALYWYRQSLGQGPEFLIYFQGTGAADDSGLPNDRFFAVRPEGSVSTLKIQRTERGDSAVYLCASSSGQGDSPLHFGNGTRLTVT.